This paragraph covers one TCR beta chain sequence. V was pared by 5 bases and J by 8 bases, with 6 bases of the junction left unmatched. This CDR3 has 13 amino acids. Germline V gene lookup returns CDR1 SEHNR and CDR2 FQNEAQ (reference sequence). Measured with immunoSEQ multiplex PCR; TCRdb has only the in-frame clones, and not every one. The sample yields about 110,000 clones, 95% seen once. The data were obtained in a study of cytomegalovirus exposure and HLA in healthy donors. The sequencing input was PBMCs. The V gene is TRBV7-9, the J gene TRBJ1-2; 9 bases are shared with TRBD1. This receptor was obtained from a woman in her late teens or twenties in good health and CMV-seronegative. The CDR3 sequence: CASSPQGARGYTF. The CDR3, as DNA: TGTGCCAGCAGCCCACAGGGGGCGCGCGGCTACACCTTC.